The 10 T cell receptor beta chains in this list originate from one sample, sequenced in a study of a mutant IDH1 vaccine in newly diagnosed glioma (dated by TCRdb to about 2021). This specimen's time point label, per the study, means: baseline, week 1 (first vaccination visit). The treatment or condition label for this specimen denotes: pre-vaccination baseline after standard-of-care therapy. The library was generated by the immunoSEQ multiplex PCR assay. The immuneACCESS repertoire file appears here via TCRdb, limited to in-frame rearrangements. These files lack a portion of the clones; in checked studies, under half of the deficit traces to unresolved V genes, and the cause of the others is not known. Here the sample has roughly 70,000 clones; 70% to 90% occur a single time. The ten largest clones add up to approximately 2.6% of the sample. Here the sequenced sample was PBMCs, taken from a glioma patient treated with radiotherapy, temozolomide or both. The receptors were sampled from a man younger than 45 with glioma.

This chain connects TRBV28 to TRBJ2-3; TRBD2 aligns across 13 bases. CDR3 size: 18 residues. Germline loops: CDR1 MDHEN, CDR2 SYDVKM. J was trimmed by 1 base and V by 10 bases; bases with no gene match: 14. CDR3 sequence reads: CATYSGTSGVWGTDTQYF. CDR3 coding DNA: TGTGCCACATATTCCGGGACTAGCGGGGTGTGGGGCACAGATACGCAGTATTTT.

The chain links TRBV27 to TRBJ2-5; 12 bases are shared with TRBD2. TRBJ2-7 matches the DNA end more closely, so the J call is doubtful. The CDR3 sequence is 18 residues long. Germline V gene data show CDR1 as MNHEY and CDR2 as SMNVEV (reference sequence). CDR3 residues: CASSLSPTSGGPSYEQYF. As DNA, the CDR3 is TGTGCCAGCAGTTTATCCCCTACTAGCGGGGGGCCCTCCTACGAGCAGTACTTC.

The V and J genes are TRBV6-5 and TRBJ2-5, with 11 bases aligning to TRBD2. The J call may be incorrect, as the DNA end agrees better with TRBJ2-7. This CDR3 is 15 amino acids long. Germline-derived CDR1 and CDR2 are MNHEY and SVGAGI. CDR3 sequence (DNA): TGTGCCAGCAGTTACGGGACTAGCGGTTCCTACGAGCAGTACTTC. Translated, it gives CASSYGTSGSYEQYF.

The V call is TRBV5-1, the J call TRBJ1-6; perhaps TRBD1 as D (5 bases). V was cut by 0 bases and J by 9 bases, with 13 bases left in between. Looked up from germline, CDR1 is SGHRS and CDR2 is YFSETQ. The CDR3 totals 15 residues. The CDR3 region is CASSLGDVFSSPLHF. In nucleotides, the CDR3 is TGCGCCAGCAGCTTGGGGGACGTCTTTAGTTCACCCCTCCACTTT.

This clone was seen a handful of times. CDR3 sequence: CASSPRLKDRGHEQYF. CDR3 sequence (DNA): TGTGCCAGCTCACCTCGCCTTAAGGACAGGGGGCACGAGCAGTACTTC. The chain combines TRBV18 with TRBJ2-7, with 11 bases identical to TRBD1. CDR3 size: 16 residues. Germline V gene data show CDR1 as KGHSH and CDR2 as LQKENI. V lost 3 bases and J lost 5; bases outside the gene matches: 9.

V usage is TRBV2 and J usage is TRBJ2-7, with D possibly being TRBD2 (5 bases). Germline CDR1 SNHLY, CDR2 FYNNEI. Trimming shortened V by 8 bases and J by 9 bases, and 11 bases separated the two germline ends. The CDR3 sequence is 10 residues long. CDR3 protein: CASGARVQYF. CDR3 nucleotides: TGTGCCAGCGGAGCGCGGGTGCAGTACTTC.

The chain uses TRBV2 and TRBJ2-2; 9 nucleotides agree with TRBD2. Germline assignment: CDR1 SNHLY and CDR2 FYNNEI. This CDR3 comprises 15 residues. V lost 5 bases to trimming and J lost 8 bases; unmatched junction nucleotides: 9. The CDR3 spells CASSRGTSPGGELFF. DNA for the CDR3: TGTGCCAGCAGTCGAGGGACTAGCCCGGGGGGGGAGCTGTTTTTT. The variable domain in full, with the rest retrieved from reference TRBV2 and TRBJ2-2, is EPEVTQTPSHQVTQMGQEVILRCVPISNHLYFYWYRQILGQKVEFLVSFYNNEISEKSEIFDDQFSVERPDGSNFTLKIRSTKLEDSAMYFCASSRGTSPGGELFFGEGSRLTVL.

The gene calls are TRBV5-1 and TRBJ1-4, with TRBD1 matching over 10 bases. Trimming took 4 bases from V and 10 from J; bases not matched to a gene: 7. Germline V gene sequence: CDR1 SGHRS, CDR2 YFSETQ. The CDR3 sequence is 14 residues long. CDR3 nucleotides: TGCGCCAGCAGCGACCGGGACAGGGGAGCAAAACTGTTTTTT. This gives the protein CASSDRDRGAKLFF.

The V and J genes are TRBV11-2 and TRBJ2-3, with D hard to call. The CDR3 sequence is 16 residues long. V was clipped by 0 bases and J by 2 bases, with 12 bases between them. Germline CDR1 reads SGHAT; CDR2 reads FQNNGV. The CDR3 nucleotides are TGTGCCAGCAGCTTAGACCCAGAAGACTTCACAGATACGCAGTATTTT. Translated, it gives CASSLDPEDFTDTQYF. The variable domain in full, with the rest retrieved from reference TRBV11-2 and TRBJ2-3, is EAGVAQSPRYKIIEKRQSVAFWCNPISGHATLYWYQQILGQGPKLLIQFQNNGVVDDSQLPKDRFSAERLKGVDSTLKIQPAKLEDSAVYLCASSLDPEDFTDTQYFGPGTRLTVL.

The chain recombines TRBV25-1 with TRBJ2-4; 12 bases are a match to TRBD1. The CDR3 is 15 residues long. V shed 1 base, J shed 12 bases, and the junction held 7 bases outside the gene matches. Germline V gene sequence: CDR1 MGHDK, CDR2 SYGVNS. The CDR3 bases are TGTGCCAGCAGTGAATCCGGGACAGGGGGCGCCGGTCAGTACTTC. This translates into CASSESGTGGAGQYF.